This section outlines one T cell receptor (beta chain) sequence together with its context. Its antigen is still unknown. There are 15 residues in the CDR3. Germline CDR1 MDHEN, CDR2 SYDVKM. V lost 5 bases and J lost 9, with 20 bases in between. This sample stems from a study of CD4 T cells in relation to SARS-CoV-2 and coronaviruses. The wider study: After nine to eleven days of antigen culture, PBMC TCR beta CDR3s were sequenced. Negative control cultures got HIV-1 Nef peptides or no peptide.

TCRdb's table, derived via immunoSEQ multiplex PCR, lists solely in-frame clones and lacks some. The data contain about 15,000 clones, 70% to 80% of them singletons. Broader study findings: Crossreactivity was assessed only for spike protein, not other viral proteins.

Unexposed donor CD4+ T cells date from 2011-2018, before the COVID-19 pandemic. After 10 to 11 days of culture, CD4+ T cells were isolated. On days 3 and 7, cultures got half fresh IL-2 medium. The sample comprised CD4+ T cells from PBMCs, cultured in vitro. The V call is TRBV28, the J call TRBJ2-1, with a weak D call TRBD2 (6 bases). The receptor's source is a human donor in good health. The CDR3 is CASSPTGLSTFEQFF. The CDR3 coding sequence is TGTGCCAGCAGTCCCACGGGACTCTCAACCTTTGAGCAGTTCTTC.